This record covers a single T cell receptor beta chain. Its antigen is still unknown. This specimen comes from a study of cytomegalovirus exposure and HLA in healthy donors. Across the study: HLA-typed donors contributed 80 million to 85 million unique TCRs, which were held in an early data release.

Germline V gene data show CDR1 as SEHNR and CDR2 as FQNEAQ (reference sequence). The CDR3 contains 16 residues. Trimming at V came to 1 base and at J to 10 bases, leaving 12 bases not matched to a gene. Amplification used 60 Vbeta primers and 13 Jbeta primers. Assay: immunoSEQ multiplex PCR; the TCRdb copy retains only in-frame clones and omits some. This sample yields about 140,000 clones, of which 80% to 85% are seen a single time; more than 0.9% belongs to the top ten. General observations from the study: Earlier results showed most TCR beta V segments being productive about 87% or about 30% of the time.

The material sequenced was PBMCs. The chain combines TRBV7-9 with TRBJ2-1, with TRBD2 identical over 8 bases. The receptor comes from a male donor in good health and CMV-seropositive. Here the CDR3 DNA reads TGTGCCAGCAGCTTAGTTCGCGCGGGGGGCCGGCAGGAGCAGTTCTTC. Protein product: CASSLVRAGGRQEQFF.